The TCR beta chain under discussion was sequenced for a study of T-cell reconstitution after alpha-beta-depleted transplantation in children. V gave up 4 bases and J gave up 6 bases, with 11 bases separating them. Germline V gene data show CDR1 as MNHNS and CDR2 as SASEGT. This CDR3 is 13 amino acids long. During its preparation, the TCRbeta library received unique molecular identifiers. TCRdb reprocessed the PCR reads via MiXCR and lists one record per CDR3 protein. This repertoire shows around 530,000 distinct CDR3 sequences, about 30% found once; its top ten account for more than 2%. Sequenced material: PBMCs from the stem cell graft donor, taken from the stem cell graft. This receptor was obtained from a human donor who donated a stem cell graft to a child with aplastic anemia. The chain employs TRBV6-1 and TRBJ2-3; no clear D. The CDR3 nucleotides are TGTGCCAGCAGTGCGATACCTGGGGATACGCAGTATTTT. It codes for CASSAIPGDTQYF.